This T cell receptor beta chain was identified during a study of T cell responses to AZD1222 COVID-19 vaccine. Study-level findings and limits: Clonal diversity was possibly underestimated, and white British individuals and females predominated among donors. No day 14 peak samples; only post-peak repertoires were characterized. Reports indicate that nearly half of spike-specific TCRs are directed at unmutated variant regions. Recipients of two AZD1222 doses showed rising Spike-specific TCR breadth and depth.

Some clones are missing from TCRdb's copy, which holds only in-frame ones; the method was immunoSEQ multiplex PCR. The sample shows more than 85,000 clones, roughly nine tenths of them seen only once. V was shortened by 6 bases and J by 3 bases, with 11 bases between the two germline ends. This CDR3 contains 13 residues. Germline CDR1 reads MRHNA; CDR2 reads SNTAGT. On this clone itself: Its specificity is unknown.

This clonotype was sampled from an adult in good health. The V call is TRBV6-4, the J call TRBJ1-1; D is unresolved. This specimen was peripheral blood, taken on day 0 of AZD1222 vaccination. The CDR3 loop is CASRRTGDTEAFF. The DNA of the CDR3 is TGTGCCAGCAGGAGGACCGGGGACACTGAAGCTTTCTTT.